The clone carrying this T cell receptor (beta chain) was detected ten times or more. The CDR3 length is 15 residues. Germline assignment: CDR1 DFQATT and CDR2 SNEGSKA (reference sequence). V was shortened by 6 bases and J by 6 bases, with 24 bases between the two germline ends. This entry comes from a study of spatial heterogeneity in lung cancer. Study-wide context: Beta-chain sequences were consistently detected more often than alpha-chain sequences. As counted in raw reads, each unique TCR and UMI combination appeared more than ten times on average.

Sample time point: sample taken at primary tumor resection. More than 70 TRACERx patients with early, untreated non-small cell lung cancer donated samples. Sequencing covered unsorted whole RNA taken from tumor, nontumor lung or frozen PBMC. TCRdb re-derived calls from the 5' RACE reads in MiXCR, one entry per CDR3 protein. Among about 39,000 distinct CDR3 sequences listed, just over 3% were seen once. This clonotype was obtained from a male donor with early-stage non-small cell lung cancer. The sample in question was normal lung tissue next to the tumor, obtained at surgery. This chain connects TRBV20-1 to TRBJ2-7; the D gene is possibly TRBD1 (6 bases). This CDR3 is CSAITRGQGYAEQYF. CDR3 nucleotides: TGCAGTGCCATTACTCGGGGCCAGGGGTATGCCGAGCAGTACTTC.